The present entry profiles one TCR beta chain with its context. Its antigen is still unknown. The data are from a study of post-analysis software for immune sequencing data. About the research overall: Included among the disease courses, which were recorded for the cohort, were relapsing-remitting, secondary progressive and progressive-relapsing multiple sclerosis. Study-level findings and limits: A handful of TRBV segments (TRBV5-6, TRBV5-1 and TRBV20-1 among them) occurred more frequently in patients than in controls. Normalized Chao1 diversity in multiple sclerosis patients fell significantly below that of controls.

The TCR beta cDNA libraries contained unique molecular identifiers. TCRdb passed the PCR reads through MiXCR, listing each CDR3 protein once. The sample consists of about 200,000 distinct CDR3 sequences, 29% of them appearing once. The CDR3 totals 10 residues. The germline V and J ends were trimmed by 4 bases and 8 bases, with 8 bases remaining between them. Per germline, CDR1 GTSNPN and CDR2 SVGIG (reference sequence). V and J are TRBV30 and TRBJ1-1; the D is unclear. This TCR was recovered from a girl under 18 with multiple sclerosis. Sequencing was carried out using blood. CDR3 amino acids: CAWTRIEAFF. DNA of the CDR3: TGTGCCTGGACCCGAATAGAAGCTTTCTTT.